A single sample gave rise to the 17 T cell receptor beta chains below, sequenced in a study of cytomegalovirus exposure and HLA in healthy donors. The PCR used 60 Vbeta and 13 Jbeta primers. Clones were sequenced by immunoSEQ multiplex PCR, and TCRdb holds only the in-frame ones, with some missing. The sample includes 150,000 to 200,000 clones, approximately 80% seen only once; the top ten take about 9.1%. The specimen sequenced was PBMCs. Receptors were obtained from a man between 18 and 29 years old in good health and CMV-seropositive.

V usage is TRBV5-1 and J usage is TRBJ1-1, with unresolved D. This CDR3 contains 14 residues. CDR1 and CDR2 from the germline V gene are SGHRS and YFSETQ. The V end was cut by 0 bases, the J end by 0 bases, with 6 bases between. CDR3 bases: TGCGCCAGCAGCTTGGCCGTAATGAACACTGAAGCTTTCTTT. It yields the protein CASSLAVMNTEAFF. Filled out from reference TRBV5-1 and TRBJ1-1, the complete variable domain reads KAGVTQTPRYLIKTRGQQVTLSCSPISGHRSVSWYQQTPGQGLQFLFEYFSETQRNKGNFPGRFSGRQFSNSRSEMNVSTLELGDSALYLCASSLAVMNTEAFFGQGTRLTVV.

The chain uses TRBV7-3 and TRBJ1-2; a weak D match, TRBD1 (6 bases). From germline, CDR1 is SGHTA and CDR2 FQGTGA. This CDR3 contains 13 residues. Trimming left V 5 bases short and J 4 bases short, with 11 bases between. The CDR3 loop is CASSPQGSYGYTF. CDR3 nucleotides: TGTGCCAGCAGCCCACAGGGAAGCTATGGCTACACCTTC.

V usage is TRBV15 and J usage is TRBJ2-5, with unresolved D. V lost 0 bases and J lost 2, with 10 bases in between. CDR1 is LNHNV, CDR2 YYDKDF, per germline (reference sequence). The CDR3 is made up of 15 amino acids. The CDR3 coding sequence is TGTGCCACCAGCAGAGACTCTGCCAGGCAAGAGACCCAGTACTTC. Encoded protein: CATSRDSARQETQYF.

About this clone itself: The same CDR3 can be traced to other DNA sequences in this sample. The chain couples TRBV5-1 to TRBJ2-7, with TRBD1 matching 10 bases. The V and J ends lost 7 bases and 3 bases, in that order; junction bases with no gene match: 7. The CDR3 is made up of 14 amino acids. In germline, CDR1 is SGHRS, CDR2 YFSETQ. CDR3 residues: CASSQTGGDYEQYF. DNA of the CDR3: TGCGCCAGCTCTCAGACAGGGGGCGACTACGAGCAGTACTTC.

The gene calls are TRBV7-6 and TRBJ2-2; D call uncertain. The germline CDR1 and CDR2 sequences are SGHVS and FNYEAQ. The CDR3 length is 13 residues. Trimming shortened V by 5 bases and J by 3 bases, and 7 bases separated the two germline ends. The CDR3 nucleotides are TGTGCCAGCAGCCACTTATACACCGGGGAGCTGTTTTTT. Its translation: CASSHLYTGELFF.

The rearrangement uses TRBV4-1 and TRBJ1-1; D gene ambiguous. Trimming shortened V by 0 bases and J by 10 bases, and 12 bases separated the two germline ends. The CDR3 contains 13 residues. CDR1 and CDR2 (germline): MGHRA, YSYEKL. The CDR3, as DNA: TGCGCCAGCAGCCAAGATGGGAGGGTTTCAGCTTTCTTT. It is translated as CASSQDGRVSAFF.

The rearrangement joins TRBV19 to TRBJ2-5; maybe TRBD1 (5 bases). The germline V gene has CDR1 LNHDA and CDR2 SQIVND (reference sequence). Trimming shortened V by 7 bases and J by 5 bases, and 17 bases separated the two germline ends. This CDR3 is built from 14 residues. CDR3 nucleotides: TGTGCCAGTAACCCGACTGGGGCCGGGGAGACCCAGTACTTC. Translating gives CASNPTGAGETQYF.

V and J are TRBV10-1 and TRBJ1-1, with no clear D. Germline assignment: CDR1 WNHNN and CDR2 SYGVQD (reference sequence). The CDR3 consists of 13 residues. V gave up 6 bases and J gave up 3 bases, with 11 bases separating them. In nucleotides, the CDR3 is TGCGCCAGCAGCGGACGGAGGGACACTGAAGCTTTCTTT. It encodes CASSGRRDTEAFF.

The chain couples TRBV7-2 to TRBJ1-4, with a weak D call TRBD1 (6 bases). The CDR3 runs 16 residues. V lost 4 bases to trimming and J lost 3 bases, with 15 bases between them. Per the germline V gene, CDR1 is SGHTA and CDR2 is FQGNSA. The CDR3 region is CASSWDRGGSNEKLFF. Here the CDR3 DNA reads TGTGCCAGCAGCTGGGATCGGGGGGGCTCTAATGAAAAACTGTTTTTT.

The CDR3 DNA is TGCGCCAGCAGCCAAGGGCCCTACAATGAGCAGTTCTTC. It specifies CASSQGPYNEQFF. V gene TRBV4-3 combines with J gene TRBJ2-1, with D unresolved. This CDR3 is built from 13 residues. Germline CDR1 is LGHNA and CDR2 is YSLEER. Trimming pared 1 base from V and 2 bases from J, leaving 3 bases between.

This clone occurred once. CDR3 in amino acids: CSVEIGRQVRSYNEQFF. The CDR3 DNA sequence: TGCAGCGTTGAGATTGGGAGACAGGTTCGGTCCTACAATGAGCAGTTCTTC. The V call is TRBV29-1, the J call TRBJ2-1; a weak D match, TRBD1 (6 bases). CDR1 and CDR2 from the germline V gene are SQVTM and ANQGSEA. The length of the CDR3 is 17 residues. V was clipped by 3 bases and J by 1 base, with 19 bases between them.

The CDR3 DNA reads as TGTGCCAGCAGCTTGGTTCCGAGGGTTGATTTCACTGAGCAGTTCTTC. Translating it yields CASSLVPRVDFTEQFF. The chain uses TRBV5-5 and TRBJ2-1, with a possible D match to TRBD2 (5 bases). The CDR3 loop spans 16 amino acids. V lost 0 bases and J 9 bases, leaving 19 bases between the germline ends. Germline V lookup: CDR1 SGHKS, CDR2 YYEKEE (reference sequence).

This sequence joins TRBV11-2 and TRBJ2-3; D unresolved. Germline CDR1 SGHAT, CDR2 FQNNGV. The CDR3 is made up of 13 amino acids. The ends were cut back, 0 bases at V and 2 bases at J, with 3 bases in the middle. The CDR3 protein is CASSLDLTDTQYF. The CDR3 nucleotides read TGTGCCAGCAGCTTAGATCTCACAGATACGCAGTATTTT.

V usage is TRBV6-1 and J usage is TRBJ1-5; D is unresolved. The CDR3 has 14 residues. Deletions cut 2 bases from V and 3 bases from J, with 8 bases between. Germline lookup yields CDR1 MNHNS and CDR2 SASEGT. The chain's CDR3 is CASSENLFNQPQHF. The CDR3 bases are TGTGCCAGCAGTGAAAATCTTTTCAATCAGCCCCAGCATTTT.

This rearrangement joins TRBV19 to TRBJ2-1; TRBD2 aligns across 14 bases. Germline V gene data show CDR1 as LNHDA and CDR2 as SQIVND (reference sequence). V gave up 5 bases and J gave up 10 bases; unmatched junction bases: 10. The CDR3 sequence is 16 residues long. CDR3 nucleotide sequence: TGTGCCAGTAGTTATACCCGACTAGCGGGAGGGTCGGAGCAGTTCTTC. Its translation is CASSYTRLAGGSEQFF.

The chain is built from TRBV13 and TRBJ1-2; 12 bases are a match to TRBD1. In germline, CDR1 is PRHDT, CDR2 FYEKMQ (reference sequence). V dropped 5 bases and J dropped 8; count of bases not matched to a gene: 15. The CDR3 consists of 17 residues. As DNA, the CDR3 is TGTGCCAGCAGCGACTCCTCCACGGGGACAGGGGGCATCGGCTACACCTTC. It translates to CASSDSSTGTGGIGYTF. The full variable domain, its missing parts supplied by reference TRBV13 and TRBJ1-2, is AAGVIQSPRHLIKEKRETATLKCYPIPRHDTVYWYQQGPGQDPQFLISFYEKMQSDKGSIPDRFSAQQFSDYHSELNMSSLELGDSALYFCASSDSSTGTGGIGYTFGSGTRLTVV.

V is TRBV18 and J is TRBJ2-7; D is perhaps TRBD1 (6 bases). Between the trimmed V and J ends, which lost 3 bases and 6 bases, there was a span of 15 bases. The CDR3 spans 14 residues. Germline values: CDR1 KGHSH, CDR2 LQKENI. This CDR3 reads CASSPTQGLSEQYF. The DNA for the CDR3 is TGTGCCAGCTCACCTACGCAGGGGCTTAGCGAGCAGTACTTC.